This TCR beta chain was captured in a study of OX40 agonist ivuxolimab in advanced cancers. Study-wide context: Ivuxolimab, which is an agonistic anti-OX40 (CD134) antibody, was administered to the patients. Dose-escalation patients had hepatocellular carcinoma, melanoma, renal cell or head and neck cancer. Patients were infused with ivuxolimab every 2 weeks at 0.01 to 10 mg/kg.

CDR1 and CDR2 from the germline V gene are SGHRS and YFSETQ. The CDR3 runs 14 residues. Trimming removed 4 bases from V and 8 bases from J; junction bases left unmatched: 7. This clone was observed a few times. The table came from immunoSEQ multiplex PCR; TCRdb's copy has only in-frame clones and leaves some out. The data contain tens of thousands of clones, 75% to 90% of them singletons. The sequencing here drew on CD4+ or CD8+ T cells sorted from blood, taken in a trial of the OX40 agonist ivuxolimab. The TCR comes from an adult with an advanced solid tumor such as melanoma, head and neck, liver or kidney cancer. V gene TRBV5-1 combines with J gene TRBJ1-4; TRBD1 matches at 8 bases. This chain's CDR3 is CASSTGQGGEKLFF. For the CDR3, the DNA is TGCGCCAGCAGCACCGGACAGGGCGGCGAAAAACTGTTTTTT.